These 9 T cell receptor beta chains were all obtained from the same sample, sequenced in a study of monozygotic twins with inflammatory bowel disease. TCRdb processed the 5' RACE reads again and assigns one entry to each CDR3 protein, with no DNA. This repertoire comprises some 450,000 distinct CDR3 sequences; its ten largest clones make up about 2.4%. Material for sequencing was blood. These receptors were taken from a human donor with ulcerative colitis or Crohn's disease, or a healthy co-twin of an affected twin (not recorded which).

The J gene is TRBJ1-2, the V gene TRBV20-1; the D call of TRBD1 rests on TCRdb alone, since no DNA is present to check it. Germline CDR1 is DFQATT and CDR2 is SNEGSKA (reference sequence). CDR3 size: 12 residues. The CDR3 sequence: CSAREGARGYTF.

The chain links TRBV20-1 to TRBJ2-7. The CDR3 contains 13 residues. Looked up from germline, CDR1 is DFQATT and CDR2 is SNEGSKA (reference sequence). This CDR3 reads CSARDNIVGEQYF.

The rearrangement links TRBV19 to TRBJ1-5. Per germline, CDR1 LNHDA and CDR2 SQIVND (reference sequence). This CDR3 is 17 amino acids long. Here the CDR3 reads CASMPGRPTDSNQPQHF.

This chain joins TRBV5-1 and TRBJ2-4; TCRdb selects TRBD2, and the lack of DNA leaves this call unchecked. Germline V lookup: CDR1 SGHRS, CDR2 YFSETQ. This CDR3 spans 12 amino acids. CDR3 protein: CASSLEGEDQYF.

The chain has TRBV11-2 and TRBJ1-5; TCRdb calls TRBD1, which cannot be checked without DNA. The CDR3 is 15 amino acids. Germline-derived CDR1 and CDR2 are SGHAT and FQNNGV. This CDR3 is CASSPGTGYSQPQHF.

The chain has TRBV11-3 and TRBJ2-3; the TRBD2 assignment by TCRdb is unverifiable without DNA. CDR3 length: 16 amino acids. The V gene's germline CDR1 is SGHNT and CDR2 YENEEA. The CDR3 sequence is CASSNAGGGSTDTQYF.

The chain's CDR3 is CASIQDRNTEAFF. The rearrangement links TRBV12-3 or TRBV12-4 to TRBJ1-1. This CDR3 contains 13 residues.

The V and J genes are TRBV12-3 or TRBV12-4 and TRBJ2-4; TCRdb's D call, TRBD1, is unchecked because there is no DNA. The CDR3 runs 13 residues. This CDR3 is CASIHPAGNIQYF.

V gene TRBV3-1 combines with J gene TRBJ1-1; the TCRdb D gene call, TRBD1, has no DNA to confirm it. The CDR3 runs to 14 residues. CDR1 is LGHDT, CDR2 YNNKEL, per germline (reference sequence). The CDR3 is CASSHLGGNTEAFF.